The clone carrying this TCR beta chain has a single count. Its antigen is undetermined. TCRdb keeps only in-frame clones here, not all; method: immunoSEQ multiplex PCR. This table has around 93,000 clones, about 89% appearing once. This CDR3 contains 15 residues. Looked up from germline, CDR1 is SGHDN and CDR2 is FVKESK. V lost 4 bases to trimming and J lost 4 bases, with 16 bases between them. The record originates from a study of graft-versus-host responses after intestinal transplantation. At the level of the study: As for transplant type, recipients had multivisceral, liver-intestinal, or isolated intestinal grafts. Induction using anti-thymocyte globulin, followed by tacrolimus and steroids for 2 to 4 years, was given to all recipients.

General study points: High graft-versus-host to host-versus-graft clonal ratios were found in allografts of patients who had graft-donor T cell macrochimerism. Among circulating GvH clones, peak levels were associated with early post-transplant declines in HvG clones.

The source is a human donor who received an intestinal transplant. This material consisted of unstimulated CD8+ T cells sorted from spleen or lymph node cells, taken before intestinal transplant. The chain uses TRBV14 and TRBJ1-2, with TRBD1 as a possible D gene (5 bases). Here the CDR3 DNA reads TGTGCCAGCAGCCCCCGGGACTCCCTGGTCTATGGCTACACCTTC. Its protein is CASSPRDSLVYGYTF.